One sample yielded the 25 T cell receptor beta chains listed below, sequenced in a study of blood T cell repertoires in COVID-19. Clones were read by immunoSEQ multiplex PCR, and TCRdb kept only the in-frame ones, dropping some. The sample lists about 120,000 clones; 87% were seen once. The specimen sequenced was peripheral blood. Receptors originate from a woman in her 70s with acute or convalescent COVID-19.

CDR3 sequence (DNA): TGTGCCAGCAGTGAGCGGGTTTCACCCCTCCACTTT. This encodes CASSERVSPLHF. This chain links TRBV6-1 with TRBJ1-6; unclear D gene. Looked up from germline, CDR1 is MNHNS and CDR2 is SASEGT. The CDR3 sequence is 12 residues long. Trimming removed 3 bases at V and 9 bases at J, with 6 bases between.

The chain couples TRBV6-4 to TRBJ2-1; 9 positions agree with TRBD1. This CDR3 contains 18 residues. The trim removed 2 bases at V and 3 bases at J, leaving 11 bases unmatched. Germline-derived CDR1 and CDR2 are MRHNA and SNTAGT. CDR3: CASSDVNPRDRVYNEQFF. The CDR3 DNA follows: TGTGCCAGCAGTGACGTCAACCCCCGGGACAGGGTCTACAATGAGCAGTTCTTC.

The chain has TRBV7-9 and TRBJ1-2; 7 bases agree with TRBD1. V dropped 5 bases and J dropped 13; count of bases not matched to a gene: 16. In germline, CDR1 is SEHNR, CDR2 FQNEAQ (reference sequence). This CDR3 comprises 14 residues. The CDR3 nucleotides read TGTGCCAGCAGCCCCCCCGGGAGGGGGCGCCGGGGCACCTTC. Amino acids: CASSPPGRGRRGTF.

J is TRBJ2-7 and V is TRBV28; possible D gene TRBD2, 6 bases. CDR3 length equals 14 residues. V gave up 5 bases and J gave up 4 bases, with 15 bases separating them. Per germline, CDR1 MDHEN and CDR2 SYDVKM. The CDR3, as DNA: TGTGCCAGCAGTACAAGGGACTTCTTATACGAGCAGTACTTC. It yields the protein CASSTRDFLYEQYF.

The chain recombines TRBV15 with TRBJ2-7; a weak D match, TRBD1 (6 bases). The V end was cut by 0 bases, the J end by 4 bases, with 10 bases between. The length of the CDR3 is 14 residues. CDR1 is LNHNV, CDR2 YYDKDF, per germline (reference sequence). The CDR3 DNA reads TGTGCCACCAGCAGAGATACAGGGAATTACGAGCAGTACTTC. Translation: CATSRDTGNYEQYF.

This chain links TRBV10-2 with TRBJ1-1; TRBD1 is a possible D gene (6 bases). The CDR3 has 15 residues. CDR1 is WSHSY and CDR2 is SAAADI in the germline V gene. Trimming removed 8 bases from V and 4 bases from J, with 20 bases in between. The CDR3, as DNA: TGCGCCAGCGTCACAGGGTCTAGGTTTGCCACTGAAGCTTTCTTT. Encoded protein: CASVTGSRFATEAFF.

This clone was seen only once. The chain has TRBV11-2 and TRBJ1-1; 7 bases align to TRBD1. Unmatched junction bases numbered 4, after V lost 7 bases and J lost 8 bases. The germline V gene encodes CDR1 SGHAT and CDR2 FQNNGV. The CDR3 totals 11 residues. Written as DNA, the CDR3 is TGTGCCAGCACCTTGGGACAGGAAGCTTTCTTT. This sequence encodes CASTLGQEAFF.

The rearrangement joins TRBV7-3 to TRBJ2-3; possibly TRBD2 for D (6 bases). Trimming cost V 5 bases and J 6 bases, with 21 bases left between them. Germline-derived CDR1 and CDR2 are SGHTA and FQGTGA. The CDR3 covers 16 residues. The CDR3 DNA sequence: TGTGCCAGCAGCCTCCGGGGCAGGGACTTATCCGATACGCAGTATTTT. Translation gives CASSLRGRDLSDTQYF.

The gene calls are TRBV4-2 and TRBJ2-7; 9 positions agree with TRBD1. The CDR3 has 17 residues. In germline, CDR1 is LGHNA, CDR2 YNFKEQ. Trimming removed 1 base from V and 1 base from J; junction bases left unmatched: 8. CDR3 amino acids: CASSQARTGVWSYEQYF. Written as DNA, the CDR3 is TGTGCCAGCAGCCAAGCCAGGACAGGGGTTTGGTCCTACGAGCAGTACTTC.

This clone was observed once. The chain combines TRBV19 with TRBJ2-3; 12 bases map to TRBD2. The CDR3 has 16 amino acids. V trimming: 7 bases; J trimming: 4 bases; junction bases outside the gene matches: 9. Germline values: CDR1 LNHDA, CDR2 SQIVND (reference sequence). CDR3 in amino acids: CASTYQSSGGADTQYF. CDR3 coding DNA: TGTGCCAGTACTTATCAATCTAGCGGGGGGGCAGATACGCAGTATTTT.

The chain recombines TRBV29-1 with TRBJ2-7; D possibly corresponds to TRBD1 (5 bases). CDR3 length: 13 amino acids. Germline values: CDR1 SQVTM, CDR2 ANQGSEA. V lost 7 bases, J lost 1 base, and 14 bases lay in between. The CDR3, as DNA: TGCAGCGCCTATGACAGCACTTCCTACGAGCAGTACTTC. It is translated as CSAYDSTSYEQYF.

The chain has TRBV9 and TRBJ1-2, with TRBD1 identical over 8 bases. Germline assignment: CDR1 SGDLS and CDR2 YYNGEE. This CDR3 region has 14 residues. Losses at the gene ends were 4 bases for V and 5 bases for J; bases not matched to a gene: 7. This CDR3 reads CASSTSGGVYGYTF. The CDR3, as DNA: TGTGCCAGCAGCACCTCAGGGGGCGTATATGGCTACACCTTC.

This rearrangement joins TRBV6-5 to TRBJ1-1; a weak D match, TRBD1 (5 bases). The CDR3 sequence is 13 residues long. V lost 7 bases to trimming and J lost 2 bases, with 11 bases between them. Germline CDR1 reads MNHEY; CDR2 reads SVGAGI. The CDR3 reads CASKRGSNTEAFF. The CDR3 region has the DNA TGTGCCAGCAAGCGGGGCAGCAACACTGAAGCTTTCTTT.

V usage is TRBV6-1 and J usage is TRBJ2-7, with unresolved D. V was trimmed by 5 bases and J by 4 bases, leaving 6 bases between them. Looked up from germline, CDR1 is MNHNS and CDR2 is SASEGT. This CDR3 spans 11 amino acids. This chain's CDR3 is CASSSLYEQYF. DNA for the CDR3: TGTGCCAGCAGTTCCTTATACGAGCAGTACTTC.

The chain couples TRBV7-8 to TRBJ1-3; D not certain. Trimming pared 5 bases from V and 7 bases from J, leaving 18 bases between. The germline V gene has CDR1 SGHVS and CDR2 FQNEAQ. The CDR3 length is 15 residues. CDR3: CASSGKRWQPNTIYF. The CDR3 DNA reads as TGTGCCAGCAGCGGGAAGCGGTGGCAGCCGAACACCATATATTTT.

The V and J genes are TRBV19 and TRBJ2-5; weak D call: TRBD1 (6 bases). CDR1 and CDR2 (germline): LNHDA, SQIVND (reference sequence). Trimming cost V 4 bases and J 4 bases, with 19 bases left between them. The CDR3 length is 16 residues. The CDR3 here is CASSTGQMNSRETQYF. CDR3 DNA: TGTGCCAGTAGTACCGGACAGATGAACTCCAGAGAGACCCAGTACTTC.

This chain links TRBV12-3 or TRBV12-4 with TRBJ1-2, with 9 bases aligning to TRBD1. This CDR3 has 13 amino acids. V lost 2 bases and J lost 8; bases outside the gene matches: 3. This CDR3 is CASSLLGTGGYTF. The CDR3 region has the DNA TGTGCCAGCAGTTTATTAGGGACAGGGGGCTACACCTTC.

V gene TRBV7-2 combines with J gene TRBJ1-1; 7 nucleotides align to TRBD1. This CDR3 comprises 14 residues. Germline V gives CDR1 SGHTA, CDR2 FQGNSA. Trimming at V came to 5 bases and at J to 1 base, leaving 4 bases not matched to a gene. DNA for the CDR3: TGTGCCAGCAGCCAAGGGGGCGCGAACACTGAAGCTTTCTTT. It yields the protein CASSQGGANTEAFF.

This chain connects TRBV4-1 to TRBJ2-3, with a weak D call TRBD2 (5 bases). Trimming pared 0 bases from V and 0 bases from J, leaving 7 bases between. Germline V CDR1 and CDR2: MGHRA, YSYEKL. This CDR3 comprises 15 residues. The CDR3 coding sequence is TGCGCCAGCAGCCAAGAACAGCGGAGCACAGATACGCAGTATTTT. Amino acids: CASSQEQRSTDTQYF.

On this clone itself: This same CDR3 is encoded by further DNA sequences in the sample. V is TRBV9 and J is TRBJ1-5, with 7 bases identical to TRBD1. With 0 bases clipped from V and 4 bases from J, the junction kept 4 bases outside the gene matches. This CDR3 is built from 15 residues. Germline-derived CDR1 and CDR2 are SGDLS and YYNGEE. The CDR3 DNA is TGTGCCAGCAGCGTAGGGGGGGACAGTAATCAGCCCCAGCATTTT. Amino acids: CASSVGGDSNQPQHF.

This chain connects TRBV11-3 to TRBJ1-2, with D possibly being TRBD1 (6 bases). This CDR3 region has 15 residues. Trimming took 4 bases from V and 4 from J, leaving 16 bases between them. Looked up from germline, CDR1 is SGHNT and CDR2 is YENEEA. The CDR3 loop reads CASSSTGYPGYGYTF. CDR3 sequence (DNA): TGTGCCAGCAGCTCGACAGGTTATCCGGGCTATGGCTACACCTTC.

J is TRBJ1-2 and V is TRBV6-5, with D maybe TRBD1 (6 bases). The CDR3 runs 13 residues. Germline V gene lookup returns CDR1 MNHEY and CDR2 SVGAGI. V shed 5 bases and J shed 5 bases, with 12 bases lying between them. Written as DNA, the CDR3 is TGTGCCAGCAGTCTCCAGGGGTGGTATGGCTACACCTTC. Amino acid sequence: CASSLQGWYGYTF.

The chain employs TRBV28 and TRBJ2-7; TRBD1 matches at 7 bases. Trimming removed 6 bases from V and 2 bases from J; junction bases left unmatched: 4. The CDR3 covers 13 residues. Germline V gives CDR1 MDHEN, CDR2 SYDVKM. The CDR3 DNA follows: TGTGCCAGCAGATCACAGGGGACCTACGAGCAGTACTTC. Protein: CASRSQGTYEQYF.

This clone was recorded only once. This chain uses TRBV3-1 (or the pseudogene TRBV3-2) with TRBJ2-7; D perhaps matches TRBD1 (6 bases). This CDR3 has 14 residues. V shed 2 bases and J shed 6 bases, with 14 bases lying between them. Looked up from germline, CDR1 is LGHDT and CDR2 is YNNKEL (reference sequence). CDR3 residues: CASSQTLQGTEQYF. The CDR3 coding sequence is TGTGCCAGCAGCCAAACCCTGCAGGGGACCGAGCAGTACTTC.

V is TRBV5-4 and J is TRBJ1-1; D gene unclear. From germline, CDR1 is SGHNT and CDR2 YYREEE (reference sequence). CDR3 length: 15 amino acids. V lost 3 bases and J 0 bases, leaving 12 bases between the germline ends. The CDR3 loop reads CASSSSGSMNTEAFF. CDR3 nucleotide sequence: TGTGCCAGCAGCTCCTCCGGGAGTATGAACACTGAAGCTTTCTTT.